Below, one TCR beta chain is given with its context. Its antigen remains unknown. The record originates from a study of T-cell memory formation after mild COVID-19. Study-level background: Clusters of TCRs were largely donor specific.

TCRdb ran MiXCR on the 5' RACE reads and lists one entry per CDR3 protein. The sample carries about half a million distinct CDR3 sequences, over 15% recorded once. Findings and caveats of the study: A second wave of clones peaked on day 37, and their SARS-CoV-2 specificity went unconfirmed. Prior to infection, memory already included some responding clones, suggesting cross-reactive memory joined. Day 15 to 85 contracting clones showed balanced CD4/CD8; later expanders leaned CD4+.

The sample comprised PBMCs or a T cell subset sorted from them (not recorded which). The receptor comes from an adult woman who had mild COVID-19 (a few samples of this study predate the infection). Cell type and time point are not known.

CDR3 coding DNA: TGTGCCAGTGAGGCGCCAGAAGGTGGGGAGACCCAGTACTTC. Its translation: CASEAPEGGETQYF. The rearrangement joins TRBV19 to TRBJ2-5; D not certain. The V end was cut by 8 bases, the J end by 5 bases, with 18 bases between. Germline V gene sequence: CDR1 LNHDA, CDR2 SQIVND (reference sequence). The CDR3 totals 14 residues.